This TCR beta chain comes out of a study of blood T cell repertoires in COVID-19. Whole-study context: The origin of the acute and convalescent COVID-19 samples was the United States, Italy and Spain. From T cells, B-cell-depleted T cells, or PBMCs came the material, which was cDNA or gDNA.

This clone was observed a handful of times. CDR3 size: 13 residues. Between the trimmed V and J ends, which lost 6 bases and 4 bases, there was a span of 12 bases. Germline CDR1 reads MNHEY; CDR2 reads SVGEGT. In the source study's methods: Counts of nucleated cells, estimated from reference gene primer amplification, were obtained. The repertoire was sequenced with immunoSEQ multiplex PCR; TCRdb's copy has only in-frame clones and lacks some. V and J calls and clone size are copied from that table; D and trimming were computed from the DNA. The data show about 84,000 clones, 90% to 95% seen once. The J gene is TRBJ1-2, the V gene TRBV6-2 or TRBV6-3, with D uncertain. The receptor comes from a human donor with active COVID-19. The donor label of this sample is uncertain. Sequenced material: peripheral blood. The CDR3 here is CASSQSFPYGYTF. The CDR3 nucleotides read TGTGCCAGCAGCCAATCCTTTCCCTATGGCTACACCTTC.